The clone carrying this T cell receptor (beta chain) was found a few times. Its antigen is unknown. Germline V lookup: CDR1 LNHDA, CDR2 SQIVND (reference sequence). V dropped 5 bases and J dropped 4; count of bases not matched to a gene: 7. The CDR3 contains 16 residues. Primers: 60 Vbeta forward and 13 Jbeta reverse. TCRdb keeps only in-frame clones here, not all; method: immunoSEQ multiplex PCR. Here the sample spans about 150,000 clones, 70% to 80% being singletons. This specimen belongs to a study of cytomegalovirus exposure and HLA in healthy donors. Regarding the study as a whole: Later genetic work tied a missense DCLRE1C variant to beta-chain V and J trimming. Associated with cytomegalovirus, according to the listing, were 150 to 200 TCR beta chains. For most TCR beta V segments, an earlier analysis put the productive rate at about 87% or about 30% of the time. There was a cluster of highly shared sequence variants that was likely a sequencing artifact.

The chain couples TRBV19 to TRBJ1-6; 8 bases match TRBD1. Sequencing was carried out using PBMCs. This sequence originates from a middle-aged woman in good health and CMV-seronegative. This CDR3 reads CASSGAQGDYNSPLHF. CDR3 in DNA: TGTGCCAGTAGTGGGGCACAGGGGGATTATAATTCACCCCTCCACTTT. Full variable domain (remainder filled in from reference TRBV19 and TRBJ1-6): DGGITQSPKYLFRKEGQNVTLSCEQNLNHDAMYWYRQDPGQGLRLIYYSQIVNDFQKGDIAEGYSVSREKKESFPLTVTSAQKNPTAFYLCASSGAQGDYNSPLHFGNGTRLTVT.